This TCR beta chain comes out of a study of CD8 T cells in ankylosing spondylitis. From the 5' RACE reads, TCRdb called clonotypes with MiXCR, one entry per CDR3 protein. The sample contains about 800,000 distinct CDR3 sequences, approximately 12% of which appear only once. Trimming stripped 6 bases from V and 1 base from J, with 15 bases between. The V gene's germline CDR1 is DFQATT and CDR2 SNEGSKA (reference sequence). CDR3 length: 14 amino acids. Whole-study results and caveats: It was reported that disease-linked clones were significantly enriched in matched ankylosing spondylitis synovial fluid. Apparently characteristic of ankylosing spondylitis blood was a TCR beta motif (fewer than 10 highly homologous variants).

This clonotype showed up many times. What it binds is not known. V and J are TRBV20-1 and TRBJ1-1; no firm D call. The sequenced material came from blood, either unsorted or a sorted T cell fraction (not recorded which). The receptor's source is a male donor with ankylosing spondylitis. CDR3: CSAPIQWQNTEAFF. The CDR3 nucleotides read TGCAGTGCCCCTATACAGTGGCAGAACACTGAAGCTTTCTTT.